This T cell receptor beta chain was found in a study of T cell responses to AZD1222 COVID-19 vaccine (dated by TCRdb to the early 2020s). Study-level background: AZD1222 recipients whose second dose came at about 4 weeks and those whose second dose came at about 12 weeks were combined into one group, since spike-specific TCR depth and breadth did not differ between the two schedules. A total of 230 to 250 trial participants underwent TCR sequencing, of whom 200 to 220 received two doses of AZD1222 and about 26 received two doses of the MenACWY control vaccine. Enrollment into the trials was organized by age into subgroups of 18-55, 56-69 and 70-plus years, and those subgroups contained roughly 150, 30 and 60 TCR-sequenced participants, respectively. The paper's findings and limits, for the study overall: Reportedly, almost half of the unique spike-specific TCRs recognized epitopes lying outside the regions that are mutated in the B.1.351 and B.1.1.7 variants. CD4 TCRs associated with the vaccine covered the entire spike protein, and the dominant responses were in regions 160-218 and 743-854. After two AZD1222 doses, both the breadth and the depth of spike-specific TCRs were significantly higher than at day 0 and than in MenACWY recipients. Only five to seven AZD1222 recipients were SARS-CoV-2 seropositive at baseline, limiting conclusions about previously exposed vaccinees. No day 14 peak-response samples were available, so repertoires were characterized only after the peak T cell response. Participants were mostly white British and included more females than males, and it was suggested by the authors that clonal diversity may have been underestimated. In the small 56-69-year group, the increase in depth fell short of significance, most likely because of low power.

The label giving this sample's time point can be read as: baseline before first vaccination. Vaccinee samples came from UK trials COV001 and COV002, including a single-blind randomized controlled phase 2/3 trial of AZD1222 (ChAdOx1 nCoV-19) in healthy adults. For TCRbeta chain sequencing, PBMC samples from trial participants were taken at day 0 and at day 28 after the second dose. The CDR3 regions of human TCRbeta chains were subjected to immunosequencing. Under the source paper's analysis protocol: TCRs in the repertoires were compared against a reference library of SARS-CoV-2-specific TCRs that had been generated with the MIRA antigen-specificity platform. Breadth was defined as the fraction of unique TCRs that were SARS-CoV-2-associated. Depth was defined as the fraction of total T cells that were SARS-CoV-2-associated. Each spike-specific TCR was assigned to its reactive spike region and to a CD4 or CD8 class using the MIRA data. Log10-transformed breadth and depth values were compared by one-way ANOVA with Sidak's multiple comparisons tests. TCRdb's version of the immuneACCESS table is confined to in-frame rearrangements and falls short of the full clone set. An unresolved V gene accounts for under half of the shortfall where checked; the remainder is of unknown origin. D and trimming come from the DNA, and the V and J calls and clone size come from that table. This sample lists roughly 120,000 clones; 70% to 90% were detected once. The ten top clones hold approximately 15% of the sample.

The germline V gene gives CDR1 as SGDLS and CDR2 as YYNGEE. CDR3 length: 18 amino acids, cysteine to phenylalanine. CDR3 DNA only is kept here, 54 bases in frame from base 1. The germline V end is reduced by 2 bases and the J end by 1 base; junction bases left unmatched: 12. As regards this clone: No cognate antigen has been identified for it. Per-base qualities were not stored, and no clone one base away is much larger.

The receptor comes from an adult in good health. The sample in question was peripheral blood, obtained on day 0 of AZD1222 vaccination. The rearrangement combines TRBV9 with TRBJ2-1; a stretch of 7 junction bases matches TRBD1. At the DNA level, the sequence is TGTGCCAGCAGCGTCGGGACAGTTCCTACCATTTCCTACAATGAGCAGTTCTTC. Translated, this is CASSVGTVPTISYNEQFF.